Listed below are T cell receptor beta chains from one sample, sequenced in a study of T cell responses to AZD1222 COVID-19 vaccine. The table came from immunoSEQ multiplex PCR; TCRdb's copy has only in-frame clones and leaves some out. The sample yields roughly 100,000 clones, 80% to 90% seen once. The specimen comprised peripheral blood, sampled 28 days after the second AZD1222 dose. Receptors originate from an adult who received the AZD1222 COVID-19 vaccine. Each CDR3 is given with its conserved first and last residue. The order of the fields is J gene, V gene, clone size, D gene, CDR3 DNA, CDR3 protein. A D gene is named only where the DNA matches it firmly. Not all rows give a size; the values are once, few, many and, for expanded clones, a class.

TRBJ2-7	TRBV6-5	-	TRBD2	TGTGCCAGCAGCCTAGCGGGAGCCACCTACGAGCAGTACTTC	CASSLAGATYEQYF
TRBJ1-1	TRBV7-9	-	-	TGTGCCAGCAGCTTTACATGGAACACTGAAGCTTTCTTT	CASSFTWNTEAFF
TRBJ2-3	TRBV7-8	-	TRBD2	TGTGCCAGCAGCTACGGGGACTACGACCCGTCAGATACGCAGTATTTT	CASSYGDYDPSDTQYF
TRBJ2-7	TRBV7-2	-	-	TGTGCCAGCAGCTTAGTTTCCGGAAGCTACGAGCAGTACTTC	CASSLVSGSYEQYF
TRBJ2-7	TRBV7-3	few	TRBD1	TGTGCCAGCAGCTTAGGCCCGGGACAGGGCCACGAGCAGTACTTC	CASSLGPGQGHEQYF
TRBJ2-7	TRBV3-1/TRBV3-2	-	TRBD1	TGTGCCAGCAGCCGCGGACAGGGCGAGCAGTACTTC	CASSRGQGEQYF
TRBJ2-7	TRBV28	-	TRBD2	TGTGCCAGCAGGCCGACTAGCGGGAGCTCCTACGAGCAGTACTTC	CASRPTSGSSYEQYF
TRBJ1-5	TRBV9	-	TRBD1	TGTGCCAGCAGCTCGGGGCAGGGGGGAAATCAGCCCCAGCATTTT	CASSSGQGGNQPQHF
TRBJ1-2	TRBV30	-	-	TGTGCCTGGACAGGGTACGGTGGCTACACCTTC	CAWTGYGGYTF
TRBJ2-7	TRBV28	-	-	TGTGCCAGCAGTTTGGCCGGGATCTCCCACGAGCAGTACTTC	CASSLAGISHEQYF
TRBJ2-7	TRBV7-3	-	-	TGTGCCAGCAGGACAAGTCCGGGTGAGCAGTACTTC	CASRTSPGEQYF
TRBJ1-5	TRBV30	-	-	TGTGCCTTCTCCCTTCCTGGGGGTCAGCCCCAGCATTTT	CAFSLPGGQPQHF
TRBJ1-2	TRBV7-9	-	-	TGTGCCAGCAGCTTATCTAACGGAATCAACGGCAACACCTTC	CASSLSNGINGNTF
TRBJ2-7	TRBV7-9	-	-	TGTGCCAGCAGCGTTAGCTCCTACGAGCAGTACTTC	CASSVSSYEQYF
TRBJ2-3	TRBV28	-	TRBD1	TGTGCCAGCAAAACAGGGGAGCGCACAGATACGCAGTATTTT	CASKTGERTDTQYF
TRBJ1-4	TRBV15	-	-	TGTGCCACCAGCAGAGATTTAGGGGTAGAAAAACTGTTTTTT	CATSRDLGVEKLFF
TRBJ2-3	TRBV24-1	-	TRBD2	TGTGCCACCAGTGATAGTCTGCTAGCGGGAGTTGATACGCAGTATTTT	CATSDSLLAGVDTQYF
TRBJ2-7	TRBV12-3/TRBV12-4	-	TRBD1	TGTGCCAGCAGTTTTGGGGACAGGGTCGAGCAGTACTTC	CASSFGDRVEQYF
TRBJ1-5	TRBV7-2	-	-	TGTGCCAGCAGCTTATGGGGCAGGGGCGAGGCTCAGCCCCAGCATTTT	CASSLWGRGEAQPQHF
TRBJ2-7	TRBV9	-	-	TGTGCCAGCAGCGTAGGACAACTCTCCTACGAGCAGTACTTC	CASSVGQLSYEQYF
TRBJ2-2	TRBV18	-	TRBD1	TGTGCCAGCTCACCACCGGACAGGGGGCTGAGGGAGGAGCTGTTTTTT	CASSPPDRGLREELFF
TRBJ2-6	TRBV19	once	-	TGTGCCAGTAGGGAGGGACCTGGGGCCAACGTCCTGACTTTC	CASREGPGANVLTF
TRBJ1-2	TRBV11-1	-	-	TGTGCCAGCAGCCCAGGGGAAGGGATAAGTGGCTACACCTTC	CASSPGEGISGYTF
TRBJ2-1	TRBV15	few	TRBD1	TGTGCCACCAGCAGGAGGACAGGGGAGCAGTTCTTC	CATSRRTGEQFF
TRBJ2-3	TRBV19	once	-	TGTGCCAGTAGTATCTTCGGAGGGGGTCGAGATACGCAGTATTTT	CASSIFGGGRDTQYF
TRBJ1-3	TRBV18	few	TRBD1	TGTGCCAGCTCCCCTGACAGGGGTTCTGGAAACACCATATATTTT	CASSPDRGSGNTIYF
TRBJ2-2	TRBV10-1	few	TRBD2	TGCGCCAGCAGCCCACCGGCTAGCGGGAACACCGGGGAGCTGTTTTTT	CASSPPASGNTGELFF
TRBJ2-3	TRBV9	-	-	TGTGCCAGCAGCACCCGACTGGCGGATACGCAGTATTTT	CASSTRLADTQYF
TRBJ1-5	TRBV5-6	-	-	TGTGCCAGCAGCCTCAATCGGTTCAGCAATCAGCCCCAGCATTTT	CASSLNRFSNQPQHF
TRBJ2-2	TRBV19	-	TRBD2	TGTGCCAGTTCACTAGCGGGCCCCCGCACCGGGGAGCTGTTTTTT	CASSLAGPRTGELFF
TRBJ2-1	TRBV6-5	-	TRBD2	TGTGCCAGCCGGGGAGCGGGAGGGGGGAACAATGAGCAGTTCTTC	CASRGAGGGNNEQFF
TRBJ2-1	TRBV13	few	TRBD1	TGTGCCACTGGGACAGCAGGTGAGCAGTTCTTC	CATGTAGEQFF
TRBJ1-2	TRBV3-1/TRBV3-2	-	-	TGTGCCAGCAGTCATGGGACGAACAACTATGGCTACACCTTC	CASSHGTNNYGYTF
TRBJ2-2	TRBV3-1/TRBV3-2	once	TRBD2	TGTGCCAGCAGCCAAGCGGGACTAGCGGGAGGGCCTATCGGGGAGCTGTTTTTT	CASSQAGLAGGPIGELFF
TRBJ1-5	TRBV28	-	-	TGTGCCACCTCTAAGGGGGGGGCGTCTCAGCATCAGCCCCAGCATTTT	CATSKGGASQHQPQHF
TRBJ1-1	TRBV14	-	TRBD1	TGTGCCAGCAGCCAAGATACAGGGGTAACTGAAGCTTTCTTT	CASSQDTGVTEAFF
TRBJ2-3	TRBV4-2	-	TRBD2	TGTGCCAGCAGCCAAGGTCTAGCGGGAGGCACAGATACGCAGTATTTT	CASSQGLAGGTDTQYF
TRBJ2-1	TRBV19	-	TRBD2	TGTGCCAGTACCCCCGGACTAGCGGTTTACAATGAGCAGTTCTTC	CASTPGLAVYNEQFF
TRBJ2-1	TRBV5-1	-	TRBD2	TGCGCCAGCAAAGCAGGGACTAGCGTCTACAATGAGCAGTTCTTC	CASKAGTSVYNEQFF
TRBJ1-3	TRBV5-1	-	-	TGCGCCAGCAGCTTGCTCTCGGACAGTTCAACGCCTGAATATTTT	CASSLLSDSSTPEYF
TRBJ2-7	TRBV6-5	-	-	TGTGCCAGCAGCCGAGCGACCTCCTCCTACGAGCAGTACTTC	CASSRATSSYEQYF
TRBJ2-5	TRBV7-2	-	-	TGTGCCAGCAGCTCCTCTTGGGACGGCCCCAACGGAGGGGCCCAGTACTTC	CASSSSWDGPNGGAQYF
TRBJ2-5	TRBV5-1	-	-	TGCGCCAGCAGCTTGGGAGTAAGGGGATTCCAAGAGACCCAGTACTTC	CASSLGVRGFQETQYF
TRBJ1-3	TRBV27	-	-	TGTGCCAGCAGTGGTCAGGGGCCGTTCTCTGGAAACACCATATATTTT	CASSGQGPFSGNTIYF
TRBJ2-2	TRBV28	-	-	TGTGCCAGCAGTCTACGAGTGAACGGGGAGCTGTTTTTT	CASSLRVNGELFF
TRBJ1-2	TRBV24-1	-	TRBD1	TGTGCCACCAGTAACAGGGGGGTCTCCAACTATGGCTACACCTTC	CATSNRGVSNYGYTF
TRBJ1-3	TRBV11-3	once	-	TGTGCCAGCAGCGCCGGGACATCTCTTGGCACCATATATTTT	CASSAGTSLGTIYF
TRBJ2-1	TRBV29-1	-	-	TGCAGCGTTACTGACTACCTTGGGAATGAGCAGTTCTTC	CSVTDYLGNEQFF
TRBJ1-1	TRBV28	-	TRBD1	TGTGCCAGCAGTTTAGGGGACAGGGAGGGCACTGAAGCTTTCTTT	CASSLGDREGTEAFF
TRBJ2-3	TRBV5-1	once	-	TGCGCCAGCAGCTTGGGAGGCGGGTTCACAGATACGCAGTATTTT	CASSLGGGFTDTQYF
TRBJ2-1	TRBV15	-	-	TGTGCCACCAGCAGAGATCTCGGGACTCTGGGTTACAATGAGCAGTTCTTC	CATSRDLGTLGYNEQFF
TRBJ1-6	TRBV29-1	-	TRBD1	TGCAGCGTTGGCGACAGGGGATCCTATAATTCACCCCTCCACTTT	CSVGDRGSYNSPLHF
TRBJ1-1	TRBV5-4	-	-	TGTGCCAGCAGCTCCGACATGGGACTCAGGACTGAAGCTTTCTTT	CASSSDMGLRTEAFF
TRBJ2-1	TRBV5-1	-	TRBD2	TGCGCCAGCAGCGGGGCTAGCGGGAGTTTCAATGAGCAGTTCTTC	CASSGASGSFNEQFF
TRBJ2-5	TRBV11-3	-	TRBD2	TGTGCCAGCAGCTTAATAACGGGAGGGACCCAGTACTTC	CASSLITGGTQYF
TRBJ2-2	TRBV7-9	-	-	TGTGCCAGCAGCTTAGCGAGGGTAACCGGGGAGCTGTTTTTT	CASSLARVTGELFF
TRBJ1-4	TRBV19	few	-	TGTGCCAGTAGTAGCCGAGAGGTGGCTTCAAAACTGTTTTTT	CASSSREVASKLFF
TRBJ1-3	TRBV29-1	-	TRBD1	TGCAGCGCGTCCCGGGACAGGGGGCATTCCTCTGGAAACACCATATATTTT	CSASRDRGHSSGNTIYF
TRBJ2-7	TRBV6-4	-	-	TGTGCCAGCAGTGAAAGATGCAGGATGCTCTACGAGCAGTACTTC	CASSERCRMLYEQYF
TRBJ1-1	TRBV7-2	-	-	TGTGCCAGCAGTAATAACCGGGACGACAGGGCTTTCTTT	CASSNNRDDRAFF